This entry describes one T cell receptor beta chain. Its antigen remains unidentified. Base qualities are not recorded, but no much larger clone differs from it by a single base. Between the V and J ends, shortened by 2 bases and 8 bases respectively, the junction contains 19 bases. The germline V gene yields MNHEY for CDR1 and SVGAGI for CDR2. Inclusive of the bounding cysteine and phenylalanine, the CDR3 is 16 residues long. Just the 48-base CDR3 DNA is kept, in frame starting at base 1. Library prep was done by the immunoSEQ multiplex PCR assay. Entries here come from immuneACCESS through TCRdb and include only in-frame sequences with V and J called. Some clones fail to appear in such tables; in the studies checked, an unresolved V gene covers under half of the shortfall, and the cause of the remainder is unknown. In all, the sample holds 50,000 to 80,000 clones, and around 90% of those were seen once. The leading ten clones occupy less than 6% of the sample.

The record originates from a study of T cell changes during pregnancy in multiple sclerosis (dated by TCRdb to the late 2010s). For the wider study: The study examined how the T cell repertoire changed over the course of pregnancy in women with multiple sclerosis.

This specimen consisted of CD8+ T cells from peripheral blood mononuclear cells, obtained before pregnancy. The sequence joins TRBV6-5 to TRBJ2-1, with the D gene call left open. The sequence came from a female donor with multiple sclerosis, enrolled in a pregnancy study. DNA sequence: TGTGCCAGCAGTTACACCCCAAAGACACCTACCTATGAGCAGTTCTTC. Translated, it reads CASSYTPKTPTYEQFF.